A selection of T cell receptor beta chains follows, all from one sample in a study of T-cell memory formation after mild COVID-19. TCRdb re-derived calls from the 5' RACE reads in MiXCR, one entry per CDR3 protein. Among 300,000 to 350,000 distinct CDR3 sequences listed, 15% to 20% were seen once. The sequenced sample consisted of PBMCs or a T cell subset sorted from them (not recorded which). These receptors originate from a man in his late teens or twenties who had mild COVID-19 (a few samples of this study predate the infection). Cell type and time point are not known. Each CDR3 is given without its conserved first and last residue.

V gene	J gene	CDR3 protein
TRBV27	TRBJ2-1	ASSLYGASSYNEQF
TRBV6-5	TRBJ2-1	ASSYSGERSYNEQF
TRBV7-9	TRBJ2-1	ASSWGHNEQF
TRBV2	TRBJ1-2	ASSSYGYT
TRBV7-8	TRBJ2-3	ASSPLSGGGLSTDTQY
TRBV9	TRBJ1-1	ASSVMEDTEAF
TRBV7-2	TRBJ2-5	ASSLTAGAQETQY
TRBV12-3/TRBV12-4	TRBJ2-7	ASSLDPREQY
TRBV23-1	TRBJ1-2	ASSPSRENYGYT
TRBV5-1	TRBJ1-2	ASSLRGTANYGYT